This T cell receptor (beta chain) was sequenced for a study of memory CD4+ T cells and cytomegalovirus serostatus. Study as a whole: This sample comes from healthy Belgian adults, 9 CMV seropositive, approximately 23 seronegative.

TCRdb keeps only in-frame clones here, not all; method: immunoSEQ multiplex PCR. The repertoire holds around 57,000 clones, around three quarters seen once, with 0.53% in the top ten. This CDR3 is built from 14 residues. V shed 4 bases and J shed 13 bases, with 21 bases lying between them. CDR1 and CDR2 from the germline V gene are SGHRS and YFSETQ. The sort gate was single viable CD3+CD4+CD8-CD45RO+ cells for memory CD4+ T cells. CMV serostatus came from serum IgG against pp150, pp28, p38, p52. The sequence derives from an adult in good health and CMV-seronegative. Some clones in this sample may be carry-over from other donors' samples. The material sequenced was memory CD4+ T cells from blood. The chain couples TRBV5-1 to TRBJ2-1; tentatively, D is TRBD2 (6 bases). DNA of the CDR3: TGCGCCAGCAGCCCGAACGGACTACCCGAAACCCAGTTCTTC. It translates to CASSPNGLPETQFF.